This T cell receptor beta chain was profiled in a study of T cells in Graves' hyperthyroidism and ophthalmopathy. The investigators amplified TCR beta CDR3 regions from RNA transcripts. Primed by the HTBI set, a first-round RT-PCR was run on the TCR CDR3. One entry per CDR3 protein, called by TCRdb with MiXCR from the multiplex PCR reads. The profile covers about 700,000 distinct CDR3 sequences, with 14% appearing a single time and roughly a tenth taken by the ten largest. Germline V gene sequence: CDR1 DFQATT, CDR2 SNEGSKA (reference sequence). The length of the CDR3 is 11 residues. A lack of ophthalmopathy progression within 18 months defined stable Graves' hyperthyroidism. The study enrolled patients aged 18 to 65 with newly diagnosed hyperthyroidism of under 2 months' duration. With respect to this clonotype: One end of the junction does not line up with germline, which may come from a read error.

The sample comprised blood. This chain connects TRBV20-1 to TRBJ2-1; D might be TRBD2 (6 bases). This sequence originates from a woman under 30 with Graves' hyperthyroidism. CDR3 nucleotides: TGCAGTGCGAGAGAAGCCGGGGGGCAGTTCTTC. Its protein is CSAREAGGQFF.